These 19 T cell receptor beta chains originate from one sample sequenced in a study of radiation and T cells in renal cell carcinoma (dated by TCRdb to about 2020). Library method: the immunoSEQ multiplex PCR assay. TCRdb stores this immuneACCESS table with in-frame sequences only. Part of the clones is absent; in the studies checked, under half of the shortfall reflects unresolved V genes, and no reason is known for the rest. In this sample the table shows 75,000 to 95,000 clones, 85% of which occur a single time. Approximately 9.6% of the sample is in the top ten clones. The time point label for this specimen denotes: blood 4 weeks post-SBRT, at nephrectomy. The treatment or condition tag for this specimen amounts to: 15 Gy SBRT to primary tumor, nephrectomy 4 weeks later. The input for sequencing was blood, taken from a patient whose treatment included radiotherapy and nephrectomy. All receptors come from a middle-aged man with renal cell carcinoma.

The chain recombines TRBV2 with TRBJ1-1; 7 nucleotides align to TRBD1. Germline V gene lookup returns CDR1 SNHLY and CDR2 FYNNEI. This CDR3 region has 14 residues. V lost 4 bases to trimming and J lost 1 base; unmatched junction nucleotides: 3. CDR3: CASSVRGQNTEAFF. CDR3 DNA: TGTGCCAGCAGTGTAAGGGGGCAGAACACTGAAGCTTTCTTT.

The chain carries TRBV2 and TRBJ2-1; 7 bases are shared with TRBD2. Unmatched junction bases numbered 3, after V lost 4 bases and J lost 3 bases. The length of the CDR3 is 14 residues. Germline V lookup: CDR1 SNHLY, CDR2 FYNNEI. This CDR3 is CASSGGSLYNEQFF. Here the CDR3 DNA reads TGTGCCAGCAGTGGCGGGAGCCTCTACAATGAGCAGTTCTTC. Looking up the rest from reference TRBV2 and TRBJ2-1 gives the full variable domain: EPEVTQTPSHQVTQMGQEVILRCVPISNHLYFYWYRQILGQKVEFLVSFYNNEISEKSEIFDDQFSVERPDGSNFTLKIRSTKLEDSAMYFCASSGGSLYNEQFFGPGTRLTVL.

The V call is TRBV19, the J call TRBJ1-2; 8 nucleotides align to TRBD1. Per the germline V gene, CDR1 is LNHDA and CDR2 is SQIVND (reference sequence). The trim removed 5 bases at V and 4 bases at J, leaving 3 bases unmatched. The CDR3 is 13 amino acids. CDR3 sequence: CASSQTGGYGYTF. The CDR3 DNA sequence: TGTGCCAGTAGTCAAACAGGGGGCTATGGCTACACCTTC. The variable domain in full, completed from reference TRBV19 and TRBJ1-2, reads DGGITQSPKYLFRKEGQNVTLSCEQNLNHDAMYWYRQDPGQGLRLIYYSQIVNDFQKGDIAEGYSVSREKKESFPLTVTSAQKNPTAFYLCASSQTGGYGYTFGSGTRLTVV.

This clone was picked up one time. The chain recombines TRBV10-1 with TRBJ2-1; 10 nucleotides match TRBD2. With V trimmed by 10 bases and J by 10 bases, 10 bases remained unmatched. Germline V gene sequence: CDR1 WNHNN, CDR2 SYGVQD (reference sequence). The CDR3 length is 13 residues. CDR3 sequence reads: CATGTSVEGEQFF. The CDR3 nucleotides read TGCGCCACGGGGACTAGCGTTGAGGGGGAGCAGTTCTTC.

This clone was counted a few times. The chain is built from TRBV29-1 and TRBJ1-1; possibly TRBD1 for D (6 bases). This CDR3 is built from 13 residues. CDR1 is SQVTM, CDR2 ANQGSEA, per germline. Trimming pared 3 bases from V and 5 bases from J, leaving 13 bases between. CDR3 residues: CSVDDRKRTEAFF. The CDR3 nucleotides read TGCAGCGTTGATGACAGGAAGAGGACTGAAGCTTTCTTT.

This chain links TRBV27 with TRBJ2-7, with D hard to call. Deletions cut 6 bases from V and 2 bases from J, with 14 bases between. The CDR3 is 14 amino acids. Germline-derived CDR1 and CDR2 are MNHEY and SMNVEV (reference sequence). This chain's CDR3 is CASRSVWIPYEQYF. The CDR3 coding sequence is TGTGCCAGCAGGTCCGTGTGGATCCCCTACGAGCAGTACTTC.

The chain carries TRBV5-1 and TRBJ1-4; no firm D call. Trimming cost V 3 bases and J 0 bases, with 6 bases left between them. CDR1 SGHRS and CDR2 YFSETQ come from the germline V gene. The CDR3 is 14 amino acids. The CDR3 DNA reads as TGCGCCAGCAGCTCCGGGACAACTAATGAAAAACTGTTTTTT. Its translation: CASSSGTTNEKLFF.

CDR3 in DNA: TGTGCCAGCAGTCTCGGGGGAGGGGAGAGTGGCTACACCTTC. Residues: CASSLGGGESGYTF. The chain employs TRBV6-5 and TRBJ1-2, with D maybe TRBD1 (5 bases). The V end was cut by 5 bases, the J end by 7 bases, with 17 bases between. The CDR3 has 14 amino acids. Germline V gene data show CDR1 as MNHEY and CDR2 as SVGAGI.

The V and J genes are TRBV7-2 and TRBJ1-1, with unresolved D. This CDR3 contains 13 residues. V was trimmed by 8 bases and J by 0 bases, leaving 10 bases between them. Germline V gene data show CDR1 as SGHTA and CDR2 as FQGNSA. The CDR3 sequence: CASLPYMNTEAFF. CDR3 DNA sequence: TGTGCCAGCCTACCTTACATGAACACTGAAGCTTTCTTT.

V and J are TRBV5-8 and TRBJ1-3, with D hard to call. From germline, CDR1 is SGHTS and CDR2 YDEGEE. The CDR3 spans 13 residues. The V gene lost 5 bases and the J gene lost 4 bases, with 10 bases spanning the gap. CDR3 DNA: TGTGCCAGCAGTTCGGCTTGGGGAAACACCATATATTTT. It yields the protein CASSSAWGNTIYF.

The chain combines TRBV11-2 with TRBJ2-7; 7 bases are a match to TRBD1. J was trimmed by 3 bases and V by 5 bases; bases with no gene match: 7. CDR3 length equals 14 residues. The germline gives CDR1 SGHAT, CDR2 FQNNGV. CDR3 sequence: CASSQATGRYEQYF. In DNA, the CDR3 is TGTGCCAGCAGCCAGGCGACAGGGCGCTACGAGCAGTACTTC.

This clone was recorded at least ten times. The genes are TRBV6-5 and TRBJ1-3, with unresolved D. With 6 bases removed from V and 1 base from J, the gap between germline ends came to 10 bases. This CDR3 is built from 14 residues. From germline, CDR1 is MNHEY and CDR2 SVGAGI. CDR3 loop: CASSLLGSGNTIYF. Here the CDR3 DNA reads TGTGCCAGCAGCCTCCTCGGGTCTGGAAACACCATATATTTT.

The rearrangement links TRBV9 to TRBJ2-7; D is perhaps TRBD2 (7 bases). Germline V gene lookup returns CDR1 SGDLS and CDR2 YYNGEE. V was cut by 6 bases and J by 3 bases, with 22 bases left in between. The CDR3 runs to 16 residues. CDR3 amino acids: CASNPGGAGALYEQYF. DNA for the CDR3: TGTGCCAGCAACCCTGGGGGGGCAGGGGCGCTCTACGAGCAGTACTTC.

The chain couples TRBV9 to TRBJ2-7, with D perhaps TRBD1 or TRBD2 (5 bases each). Germline V gives CDR1 SGDLS, CDR2 YYNGEE. The V end lost 4 bases, the J end lost 0 bases, and 11 bases lay between the germline ends. CDR3 size: 14 residues. The CDR3, as DNA: TGTGCCAGCAGCCCTGGGACGGCCTCCTACGAGCAGTACTTC. This encodes CASSPGTASYEQYF.

This chain links TRBV7-9 with TRBJ2-1; TRBD2 is a possible D gene (5 bases). V dropped 4 bases and J dropped 0 bases, with 13 bases sitting between them. Germline lookup yields CDR1 SEHNR and CDR2 FQNEAQ (reference sequence). The CDR3 extends over 16 amino acids. CDR3: CASSWVDSSSYNEQFF. CDR3 nucleotides: TGTGCCAGCAGCTGGGTGGACTCAAGCTCCTACAATGAGCAGTTCTTC.

The chain couples TRBV7-9 to TRBJ2-4; D not certain. Trimming removed 2 bases at V and 2 bases at J, with 10 bases between. Germline CDR1 is SEHNR and CDR2 is FQNEAQ (reference sequence). There are 15 residues in the CDR3. CDR3 nucleotides: TGTGCCAGCAGCTTATACCCCCAGTCCAAAAACATTCAGTACTTC. This sequence encodes CASSLYPQSKNIQYF.

CDR3 nucleotide sequence: TGTGCCAGCAGCTCAGATTATGGCTACACCTTC. Translated, it gives CASSSDYGYTF. The chain employs TRBV5-4 and TRBJ1-2; D is unclear. This CDR3 has 11 residues. CDR1 and CDR2 from the germline V gene are SGHNT and YYREEE (reference sequence). Trimming shortened V by 3 bases and J by 5 bases, and 5 bases separated the two germline ends.

The chain combines TRBV30 with TRBJ1-1, with a tentative D call TRBD1 (5 bases). CDR1 is GTSNPN and CDR2 is SVGIG in the germline V gene (reference sequence). V lost 8 bases and J lost 11, with 21 bases in between. The CDR3 length is 12 residues. CDR3 DNA: TGTGCCGGGACCTTAAACGTATTGGGGGCTTTCTTT. It translates to CAGTLNVLGAFF.

This chain connects TRBV5-6 to TRBJ2-5; TRBD1 matches at 9 bases. CDR1 is SGHDT and CDR2 is YYEEEE in the germline V gene. The CDR3 runs 17 residues. Unmatched junction bases numbered 10, after V lost 0 bases and J lost 4 bases. The DNA for the CDR3 is TGTGCCAGCAGCTTGGACAACAGGGGGCAAGGGGTAGAGACCCAGTACTTC. This sequence encodes CASSLDNRGQGVETQYF.